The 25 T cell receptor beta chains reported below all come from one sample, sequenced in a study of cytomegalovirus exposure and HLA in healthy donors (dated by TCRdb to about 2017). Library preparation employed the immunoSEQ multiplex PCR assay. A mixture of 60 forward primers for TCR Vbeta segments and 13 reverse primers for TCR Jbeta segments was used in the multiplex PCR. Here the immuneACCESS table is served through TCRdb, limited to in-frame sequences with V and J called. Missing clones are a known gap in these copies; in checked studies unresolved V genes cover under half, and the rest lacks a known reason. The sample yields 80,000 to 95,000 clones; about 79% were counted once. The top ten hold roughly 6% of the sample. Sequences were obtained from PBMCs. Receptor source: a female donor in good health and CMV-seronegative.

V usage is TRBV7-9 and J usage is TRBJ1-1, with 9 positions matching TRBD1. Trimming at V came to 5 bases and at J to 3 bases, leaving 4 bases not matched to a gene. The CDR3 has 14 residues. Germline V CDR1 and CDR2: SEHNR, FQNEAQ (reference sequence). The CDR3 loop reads CASSDRDRDTEAFF. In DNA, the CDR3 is TGTGCCAGCAGCGACCGGGACAGGGACACTGAAGCTTTCTTT.

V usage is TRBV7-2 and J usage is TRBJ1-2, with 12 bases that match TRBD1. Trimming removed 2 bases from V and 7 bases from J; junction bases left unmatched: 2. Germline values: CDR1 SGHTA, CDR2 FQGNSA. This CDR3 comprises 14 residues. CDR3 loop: CASSLKGQGAGYTF. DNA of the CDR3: TGTGCCAGCAGCTTAAAGGGACAGGGGGCTGGCTACACCTTC.

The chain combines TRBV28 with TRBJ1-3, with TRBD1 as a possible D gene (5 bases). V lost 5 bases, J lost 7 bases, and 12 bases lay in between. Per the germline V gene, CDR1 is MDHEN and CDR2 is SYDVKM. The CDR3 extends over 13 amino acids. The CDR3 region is CASSPIGGNTIYF. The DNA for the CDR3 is TGTGCCAGCAGTCCAATTGGGGGGAACACCATATATTTT.

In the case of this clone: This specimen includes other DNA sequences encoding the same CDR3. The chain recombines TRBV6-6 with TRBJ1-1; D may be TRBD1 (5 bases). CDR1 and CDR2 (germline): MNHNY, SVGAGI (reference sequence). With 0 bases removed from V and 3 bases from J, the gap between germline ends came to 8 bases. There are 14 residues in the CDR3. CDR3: CASSYSQGDTEAFF. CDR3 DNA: TGTGCCAGCAGTTACTCGCAGGGCGACACTGAAGCTTTCTTT.

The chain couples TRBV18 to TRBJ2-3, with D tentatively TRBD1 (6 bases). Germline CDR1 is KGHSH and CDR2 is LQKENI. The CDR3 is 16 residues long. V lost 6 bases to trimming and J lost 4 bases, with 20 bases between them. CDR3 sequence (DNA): TGTGCCAGCTCCCCCTCCCGCTCGCGACAGGCAGATACGCAGTATTTT. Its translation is CASSPSRSRQADTQYF. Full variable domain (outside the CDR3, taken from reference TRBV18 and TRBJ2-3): NAGVMQNPRHLVRRRGQEARLRCSPMKGHSHVYWYRQLPEEGLKFMVYLQKENIIDESGMPKERFSAEFPKEGPSILRIQQVVRGDSAAYFCASSPSRSRQADTQYFGPGTRLTVL.

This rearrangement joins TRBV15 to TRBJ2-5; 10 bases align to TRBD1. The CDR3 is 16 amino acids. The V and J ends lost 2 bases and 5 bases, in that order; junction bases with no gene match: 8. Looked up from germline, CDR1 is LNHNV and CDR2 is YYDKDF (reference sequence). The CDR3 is CATSRHPTGGRETQYF. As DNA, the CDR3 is TGTGCCACCAGCAGACACCCGACAGGGGGCAGGGAGACCCAGTACTTC.

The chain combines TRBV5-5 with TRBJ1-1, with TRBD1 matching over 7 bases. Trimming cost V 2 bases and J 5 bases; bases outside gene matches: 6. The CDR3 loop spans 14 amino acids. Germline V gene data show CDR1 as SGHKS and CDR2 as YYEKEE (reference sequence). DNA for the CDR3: TGTGCCAGCAGCTTTACAGGGGCTGCGACTGAAGCTTTCTTT. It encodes CASSFTGAATEAFF.

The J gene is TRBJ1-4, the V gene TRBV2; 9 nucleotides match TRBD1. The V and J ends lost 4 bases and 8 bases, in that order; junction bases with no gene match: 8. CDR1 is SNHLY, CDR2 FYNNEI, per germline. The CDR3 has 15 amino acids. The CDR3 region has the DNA TGTGCCAGCAGTGTCTCCGGGACAGGGAGGGAAAAACTGTTTTTT. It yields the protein CASSVSGTGREKLFF.

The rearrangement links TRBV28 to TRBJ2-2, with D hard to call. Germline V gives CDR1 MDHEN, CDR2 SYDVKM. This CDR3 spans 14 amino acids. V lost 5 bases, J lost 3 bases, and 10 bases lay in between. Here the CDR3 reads CASSRPTYTGELFF. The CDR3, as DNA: TGTGCCAGCAGTCGCCCGACTTACACCGGGGAGCTGTTTTTT. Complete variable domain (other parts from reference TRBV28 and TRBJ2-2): DVKVTQSSRYLVKRTGEKVFLECVQDMDHENMFWYRQDPGLGLRLIYFSYDVKMKEKGDIPEGYSVSREKKERFSLILESASTNQTSMYLCASSRPTYTGELFFGEGSRLTVL.

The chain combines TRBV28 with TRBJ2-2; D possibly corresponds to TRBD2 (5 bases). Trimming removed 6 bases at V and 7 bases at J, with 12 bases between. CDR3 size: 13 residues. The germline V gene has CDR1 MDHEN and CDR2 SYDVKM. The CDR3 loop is CASSHPGSGELFF. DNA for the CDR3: TGTGCCAGCAGCCACCCGGGGAGCGGGGAGCTGTTTTTT.

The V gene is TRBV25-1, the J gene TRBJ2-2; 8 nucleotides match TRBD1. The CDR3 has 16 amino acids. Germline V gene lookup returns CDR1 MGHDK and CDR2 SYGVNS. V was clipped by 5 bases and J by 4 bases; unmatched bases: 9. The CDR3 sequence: CASSPRTGRGTGELFF. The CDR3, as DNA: TGTGCCAGCAGTCCCCGGACAGGGCGCGGCACCGGGGAGCTGTTTTTT.

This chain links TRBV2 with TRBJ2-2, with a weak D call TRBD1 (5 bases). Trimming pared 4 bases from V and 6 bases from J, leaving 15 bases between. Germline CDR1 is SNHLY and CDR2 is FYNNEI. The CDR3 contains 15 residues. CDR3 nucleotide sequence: TGTGCCAGCAGTGGACAGCTCTCAAGGGCCGGGGAGCTGTTTTTT. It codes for CASSGQLSRAGELFF. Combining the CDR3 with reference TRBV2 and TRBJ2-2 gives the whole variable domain EPEVTQTPSHQVTQMGQEVILRCVPISNHLYFYWYRQILGQKVEFLVSFYNNEISEKSEIFDDQFSVERPDGSNFTLKIRSTKLEDSAMYFCASSGQLSRAGELFFGEGSRLTVL.

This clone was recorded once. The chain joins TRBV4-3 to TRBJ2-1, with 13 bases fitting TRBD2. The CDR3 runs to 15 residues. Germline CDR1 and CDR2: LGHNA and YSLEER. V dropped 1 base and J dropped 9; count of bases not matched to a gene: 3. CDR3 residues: CASSQGLAGGGEQFF. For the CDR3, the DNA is TGCGCCAGCAGCCAAGGACTAGCGGGGGGCGGTGAGCAGTTCTTC.

The CDR3 loop reads CASSQSPGRSSYNEQFF. DNA for the CDR3: TGTGCCAGCAGCCAAAGTCCAGGGAGGAGCTCCTACAATGAGCAGTTCTTC. The chain couples TRBV4-2 to TRBJ2-1; TRBD2 is a possible D gene (6 bases). The germline V gene has CDR1 LGHNA and CDR2 YNFKEQ. Trimming pared 2 bases from V and 0 bases from J, leaving 14 bases between. The length of the CDR3 is 17 residues.

CDR3 DNA sequence: TGTGCCAGCAGCTTAGGAGCCGGGACAGGCGAAAATGGCTACACCTTC. This codes for CASSLGAGTGENGYTF. V usage is TRBV7-6 and J usage is TRBJ1-2; 8 bases agree with TRBD1. CDR1 is SGHVS and CDR2 is FNYEAQ in the germline V gene. The V and J ends lost 1 base and 6 bases, in that order; junction bases with no gene match: 10. This CDR3 spans 16 amino acids.

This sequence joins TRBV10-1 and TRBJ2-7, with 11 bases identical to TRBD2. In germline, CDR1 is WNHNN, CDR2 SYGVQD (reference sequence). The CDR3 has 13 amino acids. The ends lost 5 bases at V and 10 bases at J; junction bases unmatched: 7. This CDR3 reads CASSTLAGGPQYF. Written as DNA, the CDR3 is TGCGCCAGCAGTACATTAGCGGGAGGGCCACAGTACTTC.

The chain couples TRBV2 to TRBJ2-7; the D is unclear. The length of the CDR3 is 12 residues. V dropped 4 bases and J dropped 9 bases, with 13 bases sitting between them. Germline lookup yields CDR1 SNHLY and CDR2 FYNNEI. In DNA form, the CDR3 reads TGTGCCAGCAGTGTTGGAGCGACGGTGCAGTACTTC. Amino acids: CASSVGATVQYF.

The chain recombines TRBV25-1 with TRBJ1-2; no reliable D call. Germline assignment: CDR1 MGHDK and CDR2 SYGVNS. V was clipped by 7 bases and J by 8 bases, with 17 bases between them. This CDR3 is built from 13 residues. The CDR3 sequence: CASTATSAGGYTF. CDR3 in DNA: TGTGCCAGCACCGCAACGTCCGCGGGGGGCTACACCTTC.

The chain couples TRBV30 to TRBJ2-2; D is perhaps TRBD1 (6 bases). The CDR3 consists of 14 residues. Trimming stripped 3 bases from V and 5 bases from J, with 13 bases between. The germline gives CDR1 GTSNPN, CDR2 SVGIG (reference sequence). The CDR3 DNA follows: TGTGCCTGGAGGCCCGAACAGGGTACCGGGGAGCTGTTTTTT. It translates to CAWRPEQGTGELFF.

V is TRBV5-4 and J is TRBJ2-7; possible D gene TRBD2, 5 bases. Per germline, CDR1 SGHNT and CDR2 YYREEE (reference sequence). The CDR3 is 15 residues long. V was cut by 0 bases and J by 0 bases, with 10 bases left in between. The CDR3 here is CASSLVAGSSYEQYF. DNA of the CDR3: TGTGCCAGCAGCTTGGTGGCTGGGAGCTCCTACGAGCAGTACTTC.

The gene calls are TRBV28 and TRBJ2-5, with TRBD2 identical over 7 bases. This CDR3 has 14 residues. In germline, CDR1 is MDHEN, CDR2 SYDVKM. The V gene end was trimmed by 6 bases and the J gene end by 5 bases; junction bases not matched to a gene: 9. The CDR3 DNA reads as TGTGCCAGCAGGGAGGGCGGGAGTGGGGAGACCCAGTACTTC. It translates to CASREGGSGETQYF. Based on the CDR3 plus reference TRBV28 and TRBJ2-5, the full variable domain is DVKVTQSSRYLVKRTGEKVFLECVQDMDHENMFWYRQDPGLGLRLIYFSYDVKMKEKGDIPEGYSVSREKKERFSLILESASTNQTSMYLCASREGGSGETQYFGPGTRLLVL.

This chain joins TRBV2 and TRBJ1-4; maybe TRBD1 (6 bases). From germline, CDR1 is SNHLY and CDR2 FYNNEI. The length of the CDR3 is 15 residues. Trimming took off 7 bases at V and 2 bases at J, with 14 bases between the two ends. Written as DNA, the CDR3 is TGTGCCAGCATGGGGGGGCGAAGCACTAATGAAAAACTGTTTTTT. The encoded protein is CASMGGRSTNEKLFF.

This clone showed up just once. This chain's CDR3 is CASSEARGRGQPQHF. As DNA, the CDR3 is TGTGCCAGCAGTGAAGCCCGGGGGCGGGGGCAGCCCCAGCATTTT. This chain joins TRBV2 and TRBJ1-5; D might be TRBD1 (6 bases). Germline lookup yields CDR1 SNHLY and CDR2 FYNNEI. Trimming removed 0 bases from V and 7 bases from J, with 13 bases in between. CDR3 length: 15 residues.

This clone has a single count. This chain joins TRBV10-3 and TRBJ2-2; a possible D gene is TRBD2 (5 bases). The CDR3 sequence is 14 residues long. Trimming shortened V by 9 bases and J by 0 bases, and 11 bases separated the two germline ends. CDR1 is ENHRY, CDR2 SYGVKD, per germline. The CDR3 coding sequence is TGTGCCATTCGGAGCGGAGCGAACACCGGGGAGCTGTTTTTT. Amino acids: CAIRSGANTGELFF.

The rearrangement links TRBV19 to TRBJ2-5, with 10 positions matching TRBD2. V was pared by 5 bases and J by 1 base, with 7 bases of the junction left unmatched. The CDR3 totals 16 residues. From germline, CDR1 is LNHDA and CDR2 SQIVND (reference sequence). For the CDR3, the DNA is TGTGCCAGTAGTGTAGCGGGGGGACTCCTCCAAGAGACCCAGTACTTC. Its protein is CASSVAGGLLQETQYF.